This T cell receptor beta chain was observed in a study of technical replicates of blood from a few donors. CDR1 is PRHDT, CDR2 FYEKMQ, per germline (reference sequence). V lost 5 bases, J lost 0 bases, and 7 bases stayed unmatched. The CDR3 covers 15 residues. Assay used: immunoSEQ multiplex PCR; TCRdb lists only in-frame clones, some missing. The repertoire holds 80,000 to 95,000 clones, with almost 97% as singletons. The chain links TRBV13 to TRBJ2-7, with TRBD1 matching over 7 bases. The receptor was isolated from a human donor in good health. The sample comprised T cells isolated from PBMCs. The chain's CDR3 is CASSQGTDSSYEQYF. The DNA for the CDR3 is TGTGCCAGCAGCCAGGGGACAGACAGCTCCTACGAGCAGTACTTC.